The 5 T cell receptor beta chains reported below all come from one sample, sequenced in a study of T cell repertoires in cytomegalovirus infection. TCRdb used MiXCR to reprocess the reads, holding one entry per CDR3 protein. Among under 500,000 distinct CDR3 sequences, roughly 43% were seen once, and the ten largest hold just under 45%. Their target antigens are unknown. The sequencing here drew on cultured PBMCs, taken from culture after CMV antigen stimulation. These TCRs come from a human donor in good health (CMV status not recorded). Some clones in this sample may be carry-over from other donors' samples.

This clonotype was seen a few times. The J gene is TRBJ2-7, the V gene TRBV12-3 or TRBV12-4; D gene uncertain. The CDR3 loop spans 13 amino acids. Trimming took 3 bases from V and 3 from J, leaving 9 bases between them. CDR3 bases: TGTGCCAGCAGTTTGGTCCGTTACTACGAGCAGTACTTC. Its translation is CASSLVRYYEQYF.

This clonotype was seen once. This sequence joins TRBV5-1 and TRBJ2-1; 15 bases line up with TRBD2. The trim removed 4 bases at V and 2 bases at J, leaving 4 bases unmatched. Germline CDR1 and CDR2: SGHRS and YFSETQ. The CDR3 length is 17 residues. The DNA of the CDR3 is TGCGCCAGCAGCAGGACTAGCGGGGGGGCCCCCTACAATGAGCAGTTCTTC. It encodes CASSRTSGGAPYNEQFF.

This chain links TRBV10-1 with TRBJ1-1; a possible D gene is TRBD1 (5 bases). The CDR3 totals 15 residues. Between the trimmed V and J ends, which lost 5 bases and 5 bases, there was a span of 18 bases. Germline V CDR1 and CDR2: WNHNN, SYGVQD (reference sequence). CDR3 amino acids: CASSQTHSGITEAFF. The CDR3 region has the DNA TGCGCCAGCAGTCAAACCCATTCAGGGATTACTGAAGCTTTCTTT.

This clonotype was seen a few times. V usage is TRBV11-2 and J usage is TRBJ2-2; D gene unclear. The CDR3 runs 12 residues. Trimming removed 5 bases from V and 5 bases from J, with 6 bases in between. Germline V CDR1 and CDR2: SGHAT, FQNNGV. The CDR3 DNA reads TGTGCCAGCAGCGACGATACCGGGGAGCTGTTTTTT. It codes for CASSDDTGELFF.

The rearrangement links TRBV6-8 to TRBJ2-1; TRBD2 might be the D (6 bases). Germline V gives CDR1 MNHGY, CDR2 SAAAGT. Trimming removed 11 bases at V and 9 bases at J, with 17 bases between. The CDR3 consists of 12 residues. The CDR3: CAARDFKGEQFF. The CDR3 nucleotides read TGTGCCGCGCGGGATTTCAAGGGTGAGCAGTTCTTC.